A selection of T cell receptor beta chains follows, all from one sample in a study of blood T cell repertoires in COVID-19. TCRdb's table, derived via immunoSEQ multiplex PCR, lists solely in-frame clones and lacks some. The table lists about 190,000 clones, 81% of them singletons. The sequenced sample consisted of peripheral blood. These receptors were obtained from a woman of 80 years or more with COVID-19, enrolled during active disease. Each CDR3 is given without its conserved first and last residue. Fields, in order: V gene, J gene, CDR3 protein.

TRBV4-1,TRBJ2-3,ASSQDGGGSTDTQY
TRBV19,TRBJ2-7,ASSLTPGRGDYEQY
TRBV5-4,TRBJ2-2,ASSRDRVNTGELF
TRBV7-8,TRBJ2-3,ASSRQDTQY
TRBV7-2,TRBJ2-5,ASSRGAQETQY
TRBV2,TRBJ2-1,ASSTGYSSYNEQF
TRBV29-1,TRBJ1-2,SVEPGTGRNGYT
TRBV27,TRBJ2-6,ASSSGQAGANVLT
TRBV15,TRBJ1-4,ATRAPQRREKLF
TRBV7-9,TRBJ1-4,ASSTAGPLGYEKLF
TRBV10-3,TRBJ2-1,AIRTLAGDNEQF
TRBV7-9,TRBJ2-3,ASSSGGSTDTQY
TRBV2,TRBJ2-5,ASSYSVETQY
TRBV11-3,TRBJ1-1,ASSLGTGRTQNTEAF
TRBV6-2/TRBV6-3,TRBJ2-1,ASSYGGDYNEQF
TRBV25-1,TRBJ2-1,ASIRGHEQF
TRBV6-5,TRBJ2-7,ASSLVRVPYEQY
TRBV6-5,TRBJ1-6,ASHRGPNSPLH
TRBV28,TRBJ2-1,ASSLSILGASYNEQF
TRBV5-1,TRBJ2-1,ASRTGLAGVNEQF
TRBV27,TRBJ1-2,ASSLLTGDGYT
TRBV28,TRBJ2-7,ASSHGRLAQYEQY
TRBV19,TRBJ1-1,ASTTGVTGGNTEAF
TRBV2,TRBJ2-1,ASSVAGGDLSEQF